The 2 T cell receptor beta chains in this list originate from one sample, sequenced in a study of post-analysis software for immune sequencing data. No antigen is known for these receptors. Unique molecular identifiers were carried by the TCR beta cDNA libraries. TCRdb reprocessed the PCR reads via MiXCR and lists one record per CDR3 protein. Of 350,000 to 450,000 distinct CDR3 sequences listed, approximately 38% are singletons. Broader study findings: With TRBV5-6, TRBV5-1 and TRBV20-1 included, a handful of TRBV segments were more frequent in patients than in controls.

The sequenced material came from blood. Receptor source: a girl aged 2-10 years with multiple sclerosis.

This chain uses TRBV18 with TRBJ1-4, with unresolved D. The CDR3 loop spans 16 amino acids. Germline V gene data show CDR1 as KGHSH and CDR2 as LQKENI. The ends were cut back, 2 bases at V and 2 bases at J, with 12 bases in the middle. Written as DNA, the CDR3 is TGTGCCAGCTCACCAGTTGGTGAAGGGACTAATGAAAAACTGTTTTTT. Translated: CASSPVGEGTNEKLFF.

The chain uses TRBV20-1 and TRBJ2-5, with a weak D call TRBD2 (7 bases). The CDR3 loop spans 17 amino acids. The V end lost 4 bases, the J end lost 4 bases, and 25 bases lay between the germline ends. Germline V lookup: CDR1 DFQATT, CDR2 SNEGSKA (reference sequence). The CDR3 DNA sequence: TGCAGTGCTACTCTCTTATCTAGCGGAGAGGGGGGAGAGACCCAGTACTTC. This sequence encodes CSATLLSSGEGGETQYF.